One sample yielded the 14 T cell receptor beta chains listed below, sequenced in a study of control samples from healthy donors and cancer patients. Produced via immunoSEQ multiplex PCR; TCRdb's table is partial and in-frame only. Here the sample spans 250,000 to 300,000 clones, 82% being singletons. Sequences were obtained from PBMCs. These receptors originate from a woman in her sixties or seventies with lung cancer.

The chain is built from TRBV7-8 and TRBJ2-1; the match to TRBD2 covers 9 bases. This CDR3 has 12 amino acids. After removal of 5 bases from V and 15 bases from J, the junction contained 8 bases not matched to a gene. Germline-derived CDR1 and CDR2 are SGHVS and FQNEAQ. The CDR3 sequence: CASSELAGRRFF. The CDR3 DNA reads TGTGCCAGCAGCGAGCTAGCGGGGCGACGGTTCTTC.

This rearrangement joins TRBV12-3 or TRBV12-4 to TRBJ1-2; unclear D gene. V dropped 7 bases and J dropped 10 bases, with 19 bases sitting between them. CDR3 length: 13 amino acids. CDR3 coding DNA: TGTGCCAGCACCTTGGCTGGAGGACGGTTCTACACCTTC. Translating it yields CASTLAGGRFYTF.

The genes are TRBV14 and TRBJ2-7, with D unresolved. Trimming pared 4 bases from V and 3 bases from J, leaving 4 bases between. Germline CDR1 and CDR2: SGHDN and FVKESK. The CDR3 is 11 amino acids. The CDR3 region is CASSLNYEQYF. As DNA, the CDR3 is TGTGCCAGCAGCCTCAACTACGAGCAGTACTTC.

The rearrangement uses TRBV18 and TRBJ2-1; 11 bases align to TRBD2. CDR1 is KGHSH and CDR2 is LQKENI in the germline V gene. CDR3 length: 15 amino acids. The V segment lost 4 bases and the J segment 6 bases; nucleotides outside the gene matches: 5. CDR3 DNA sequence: TGTGCCAGCTCACAGGGGACTAGCGGCGTCAATGAGCAGTTCTTC. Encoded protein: CASSQGTSGVNEQFF.

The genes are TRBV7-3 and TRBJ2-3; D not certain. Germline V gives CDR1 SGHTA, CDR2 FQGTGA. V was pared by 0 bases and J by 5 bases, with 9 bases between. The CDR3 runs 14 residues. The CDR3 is CASSLTTPGDTQYF. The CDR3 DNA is TGTGCCAGCAGCTTAACAACCCCGGGAGATACGCAGTATTTT.

The CDR3: CAISESRGANYGYTF. DNA of the CDR3: TGTGCCATCAGTGAGTCCAGGGGGGCTAACTATGGCTACACCTTC. V is TRBV10-3 and J is TRBJ1-2; 7 positions agree with TRBD1. The V gene's germline CDR1 is ENHRY and CDR2 SYGVKD. V lost 0 bases to trimming and J lost 0 bases; unmatched junction nucleotides: 1. The CDR3 has 15 amino acids.

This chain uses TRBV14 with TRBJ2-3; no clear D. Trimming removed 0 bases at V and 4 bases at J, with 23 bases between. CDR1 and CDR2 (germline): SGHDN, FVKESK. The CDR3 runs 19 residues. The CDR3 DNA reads TGTGCCAGCAGCCAAGATTTCGGTTTGGGCAGTGGTTACGCAGATACGCAGTATTTT. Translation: CASSQDFGLGSGYADTQYF.

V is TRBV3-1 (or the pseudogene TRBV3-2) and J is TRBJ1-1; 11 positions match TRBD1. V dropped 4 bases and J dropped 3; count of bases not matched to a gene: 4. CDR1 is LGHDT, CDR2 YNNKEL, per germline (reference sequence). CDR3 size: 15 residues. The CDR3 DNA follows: TGTGCCAGCAGCCCGCGGACAGGGGGCTACACTGAAGCTTTCTTT. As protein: CASSPRTGGYTEAFF.

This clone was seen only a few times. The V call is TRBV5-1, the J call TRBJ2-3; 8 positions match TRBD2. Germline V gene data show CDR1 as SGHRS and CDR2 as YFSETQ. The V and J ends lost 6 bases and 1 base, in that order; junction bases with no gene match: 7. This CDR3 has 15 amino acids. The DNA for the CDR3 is TGCGCCAGCAAACTAGCGGAATATCGCACAGATACGCAGTATTTT. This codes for CASKLAEYRTDTQYF.

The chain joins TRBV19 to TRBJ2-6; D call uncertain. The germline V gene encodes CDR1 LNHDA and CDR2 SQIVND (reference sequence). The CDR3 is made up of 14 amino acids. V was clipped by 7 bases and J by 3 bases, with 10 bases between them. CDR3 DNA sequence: TGTGCCAGTACCCCTGGGGTTGGGGCCAACGTCCTGACTTTC. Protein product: CASTPGVGANVLTF.

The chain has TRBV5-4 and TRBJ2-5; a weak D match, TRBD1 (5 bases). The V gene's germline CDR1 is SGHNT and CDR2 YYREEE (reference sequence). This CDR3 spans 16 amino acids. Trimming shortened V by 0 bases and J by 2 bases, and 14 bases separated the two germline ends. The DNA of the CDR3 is TGTGCCAGCAGCTTGGCCCGGGCAGGGCCTCAAGAGACCCAGTACTTC. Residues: CASSLARAGPQETQYF. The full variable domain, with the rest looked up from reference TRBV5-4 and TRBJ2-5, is ETGVTQSPTHLIKTRGQQVTLRCSSQSGHNTVSWYQQALGQGPQFIFQYYREEENGRGNFPPRFSGLQFPNYSSELNVNALELDDSALYLCASSLARAGPQETQYFGPGTRLLVL.

CDR3 coding DNA: TGCGCCAGCAGAGCGGGACTAGCGGCCAACACCGGGGAGCTGTTTTTT. Translating gives CASRAGLAANTGELFF. The chain employs TRBV5-1 and TRBJ2-2, with 11 bases matching TRBD2. Per germline, CDR1 SGHRS and CDR2 YFSETQ. The ends lost 5 bases at V and 2 bases at J; junction bases unmatched: 5. The CDR3 consists of 16 residues. The whole variable domain, filled in from reference TRBV5-1 and TRBJ2-2, reads KAGVTQTPRYLIKTRGQQVTLSCSPISGHRSVSWYQQTPGQGLQFLFEYFSETQRNKGNFPGRFSGRQFSNSRSEMNVSTLELGDSALYLCASRAGLAANTGELFFGEGSRLTVL.

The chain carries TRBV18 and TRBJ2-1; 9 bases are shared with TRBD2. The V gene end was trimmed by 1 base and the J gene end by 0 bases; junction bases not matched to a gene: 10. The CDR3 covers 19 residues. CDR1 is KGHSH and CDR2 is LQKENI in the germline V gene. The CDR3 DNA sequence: TGTGCCAGCTCACCACGGTATAGCGGGGGTCTAAGCTCCTACAATGAGCAGTTCTTC. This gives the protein CASSPRYSGGLSSYNEQFF.

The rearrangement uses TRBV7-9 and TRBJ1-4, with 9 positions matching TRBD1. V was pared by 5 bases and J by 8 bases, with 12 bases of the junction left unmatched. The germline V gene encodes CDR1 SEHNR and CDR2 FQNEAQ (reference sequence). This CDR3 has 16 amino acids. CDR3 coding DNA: TGTGCCAGCAGCCGACAGACGGGACAGGGAGGCGAAAAACTGTTTTTT. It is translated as CASSRQTGQGGEKLFF.